These T cell receptor beta chains were read from a single sample in a study of blood T cell repertoires in COVID-19. Sequencing was performed with immunoSEQ multiplex PCR; in TCRdb, only in-frame clones are kept and a portion is missing. Of some 330,000 clones listed, over 80% are singletons. The sample was PBMCs or T cells enriched from blood (not recorded which). These receptors all come from a man younger than 40 who had recovered from COVID-19. CDR3s include the opening cysteine and the closing phenylalanine or tryptophan. D genes are given only for firm matches. Size tells how often a clone was seen (once, few, many) or the class of an expanded clone, and some rows leave it out.

>NA|TRBJ1-2|TRBV7-6|once
CASSLILAGANYGYTF
TGTGCCAGCAGCCTGATTCTGGCAGGGGCTAACTATGGCTACACCTTC
>NA|TRBJ1-1|TRBV2|NA
CASRDDPGHMNTEAFF
TGTGCCAGCAGGGATGACCCGGGACACATGAACACTGAAGCTTTCTTT
>TRBD1|TRBJ2-1|TRBV5-1|NA
CASSTTGGNEQFF
TGCGCCAGCAGCACGACAGGGGGCAATGAGCAGTTCTTC
>NA|TRBJ1-5|TRBV4-2|once
CASSQDGQVSQPQHF
TGTGCCAGCAGCCAAGATGGTCAGGTCAGCCAGCCCCAGCATTTT
>TRBD1|TRBJ1-6|TRBV5-1|NA
CASSVGTGASPLHF
TGCGCCAGCAGCGTGGGGACAGGAGCTTCACCCCTCCACTTT
>NA|TRBJ2-3|TRBV12-3/TRBV12-4|NA
CASTPVDTQYF
TGTGCCAGCACCCCCGTGGATACGCAGTATTTT
>TRBD1|TRBJ1-1|TRBV3-1/TRBV3-2|NA
CASSRSDRVTEAFF
TGTGCCAGCAGCCGCTCTGACAGGGTCACTGAAGCTTTCTTT
>TRBD2|TRBJ2-1|TRBV5-5|NA
CASSLGGGAYNEQFF
TGTGCCAGCAGCTTGGGCGGGGGGGCCTACAATGAGCAGTTCTTC
>TRBD1|TRBJ1-6|TRBV28|NA
CASSLRYRGFDGVYNSPLHF
TGTGCCAGCAGTTTACGCTACAGGGGGTTCGACGGGGTATATAATTCACCCCTCCACTTT
>TRBD2|TRBJ2-2|TRBV5-4|NA
CASSPTSGGPNTGELFF
TGTGCCAGCAGCCCGACTAGCGGGGGGCCGAACACCGGGGAGCTGTTTTTT
>TRBD1|TRBJ1-2|TRBV6-5|NA
CASSYSDRGGYGYTF
TGTGCCAGCAGTTACTCTGACAGGGGAGGCTATGGCTACACCTTC
>NA|TRBJ2-1|TRBV28|NA
CASSLPGYNEQFF
TGTGCCAGCAGTTTACCAGGTTACAATGAGCAGTTCTTC
>TRBD1|TRBJ2-1|TRBV24-1|NA
CATGGRDSYNEQFF
TGTGCCACCGGGGGAAGGGACAGTTACAATGAGCAGTTCTTC
>NA|TRBJ1-2|TRBV3-1/TRBV3-2|NA
CASSQWQEDGYTF
TGTGCCAGCAGCCAATGGCAGGAGGATGGCTACACCTTC
>NA|TRBJ2-5|TRBV11-2|NA
CASSFPRGRENQETQYF
TGTGCCAGCAGCTTCCCCAGGGGGCGGGAGAACCAAGAGACCCAGTACTTC
>TRBD1|TRBJ1-1|TRBV6-1|few
CASSEATGSTEAFF
TGTGCCAGCAGTGAAGCGACAGGGAGCACTGAAGCTTTCTTT
>NA|TRBJ2-1|TRBV13|NA
CASGLSSYNEQFF
TGTGCCAGCGGGCTAAGCTCCTACAATGAGCAGTTCTTC
>TRBD2|TRBJ2-7|TRBV9|NA
CASSVGLAGFEQYF
TGTGCCAGCAGCGTAGGACTAGCGGGGTTCGAGCAGTACTTC
>TRBD2|TRBJ2-7|TRBV7-9|NA
CASTPSGGLSYEQYF
TGTGCCAGCACCCCTAGCGGGGGCCTCTCCTACGAGCAGTACTTC
>NA|TRBJ2-5|TRBV11-2|once
CASSERETGFGTQYF
TGTGCCAGCAGCGAGCGGGAGACAGGGTTCGGGACCCAGTACTTC
>NA|TRBJ2-1|TRBV7-9|NA
CASSSSSLADYNEQFF
TGTGCCAGCAGCTCGTCCTCTTTGGCCGACTACAATGAGCAGTTCTTC
>NA|TRBJ1-5|TRBV7-9|NA
CASSLSGYQPQHF
TGTGCCAGCAGCTTATCAGGGTATCAGCCCCAGCATTTT
>NA|TRBJ2-2|TRBV9|few
CASSAFTGELFF
TGTGCCAGCAGCGCCTTTACCGGGGAGCTGTTTTTT
>NA|TRBJ2-7|TRBV27|NA
CASSPRGGTYEQYF
TGTGCCAGCAGTCCCCGAGGGGGTACCTACGAGCAGTACTTC
>NA|TRBJ2-7|TRBV9|NA
CASSVGGSRVFYEQYF
TGTGCCAGCAGCGTAGGAGGGTCACGGGTCTTCTACGAGCAGTACTTC
>NA|TRBJ1-4|TRBV10-3|few
CAIRGTNEKLFF
TGTGCCATCCGGGGTACCAATGAAAAACTGTTTTTT
>NA|TRBJ2-1|TRBV23-1|once
CASSQRAGLTYYNEQFF
TGCGCCAGCAGTCAACGGGCAGGGCTTACGTACTACAATGAGCAGTTCTTC
>TRBD2|TRBJ2-3|TRBV4-1|NA
CASSQGLAGGRDTQYF
TGCGCCAGCAGCCAAGGCCTAGCGGGGGGAAGAGATACGCAGTATTTT
>NA|TRBJ2-7|TRBV24-1|NA
CATSSNSYEQYF
TGTGCCACCAGCTCTAACTCCTACGAGCAGTACTTC
>NA|TRBJ1-5|TRBV6-5|NA
CASSYSGTTDQPQHF
TGTGCCAGCAGTTACTCTGGGACAACCGATCAGCCCCAGCATTTT
>TRBD1|TRBJ2-7|TRBV3-1/TRBV3-2|many
CASSQGQGPYEQYF
TGTGCCAGCAGCCAAGGACAGGGTCCCTACGAGCAGTACTTC
>TRBD2|TRBJ2-2|TRBV2|NA
CASSEWGREGTGELFF
TGTGCCAGCAGTGAGTGGGGCAGGGAGGGGACCGGGGAGCTGTTTTTT
>NA|TRBJ1-5|TRBV11-2|NA
CASSLDNSNQPQHF
TGTGCCAGCAGCTTAGACAATAGCAATCAGCCCCAGCATTTT
>NA|TRBJ1-4|TRBV5-5|once
CASSTALQAGKLFF
TGTGCCAGCAGCACGGCCCTTCAGGCGGGAAAACTGTTTTTT
>NA|TRBJ1-1|TRBV5-5|once
CASSLALAGASDTEAFF
TGTGCCAGCAGCTTGGCCTTGGCAGGGGCGTCGGACACTGAAGCTTTCTTT
>NA|TRBJ1-3|TRBV7-2|NA
CASSLQGSGLTIYF
TGTGCCAGCAGCCTACAGGGTTCTGGCCTCACCATATATTTT
>NA|TRBJ2-3|TRBV2|few
CASTRTASTDTQYF
TGTGCCAGCACCCGGACAGCCTCCACAGATACGCAGTATTTT
>TRBD1|TRBJ1-3|TRBV18|NA
CASSAGQGALGNTIYF
TGTGCCAGCTCGGCCGGACAGGGGGCGCTTGGAAACACCATATATTTT
>TRBD1|TRBJ2-2|TRBV3-1/TRBV3-2|NA
CASSQDPGTENTGELFF
TGTGCCAGCAGCCAAGATCCCGGGACAGAGAACACCGGGGAGCTGTTTTTT
>TRBD1|TRBJ2-3|TRBV10-3|NA
CAITTAAGGRTTDTQYF
TGTGCCATCACGACGGCGGCAGGGGGCAGGACCACAGATACGCAGTATTTT
>TRBD1|TRBJ1-5|TRBV3-1/TRBV3-2|NA
CASSQMTGNQPQHF
TGTGCCAGCAGCCAGATGACAGGGAACCAGCCCCAGCATTTT
>NA|TRBJ1-6|TRBV12-3/TRBV12-4|NA
CASSWRYNSPLHF
TGTGCCAGCAGTTGGCGGTATAATTCACCCCTCCACTTT
>NA|TRBJ1-5|TRBV27|NA
CASSLWPGVNQPQHF
TGTGCCAGCAGTTTATGGCCGGGGGTAAATCAGCCCCAGCATTTT
>NA|TRBJ2-7|TRBV10-2|NA
CASSDPSEQYF
TGCGCCAGCAGTGACCCTTCCGAGCAGTACTTC
>NA|TRBJ2-2|TRBV7-9|NA
CASSLVIGFTGELFF
TGTGCCAGCAGCTTAGTGATCGGTTTTACCGGGGAGCTGTTTTTT
>NA|TRBJ2-3|TRBV7-8|NA
CASSLVVTREGQGPDTQYF
TGTGCCAGCAGCTTAGTTGTCACTCGGGAGGGACAGGGCCCAGATACGCAGTATTTT
>TRBD1|TRBJ1-2|TRBV5-1|NA
CASRQGADGYTF
TGCGCCAGCAGGCAGGGGGCCGACGGCTACACCTTC
>NA|TRBJ1-1|TRBV6-2/TRBV6-3|NA
CASSYGRGNTEAFF
TGTGCCAGCAGTTACGGCAGGGGGAACACTGAAGCTTTCTTT
>NA|TRBJ2-1|TRBV19|NA
CATSRQGWYNEQFF
TGTGCCACCTCAAGGCAGGGGTGGTACAATGAGCAGTTCTTC
>TRBD2|TRBJ2-5|TRBV7-6|NA
CASSLGGLAGETQYF
TGTGCCAGCAGCTTAGGGGGACTAGCGGGAGAGACCCAGTACTTC
>TRBD1|TRBJ1-2|TRBV27|NA
CASSLGQGNYGYTF
TGTGCCAGCAGTCTCGGACAGGGTAACTATGGCTACACCTTC